A selection of T cell receptor beta chains follows, all from one sample in a study of blood T cell dynamics during melanoma immunotherapy. The data were produced by immunoSEQ multiplex PCR, yet TCRdb's version contains in-frame clones alone and is incomplete. Among about 24,000 clones listed, around 85% were seen once. This material consisted of blood, taken from a patient treated with checkpoint blockade. The receptors were gathered from a human donor with melanoma. CDR3s include the opening cysteine and the closing phenylalanine or tryptophan. The D gene is left open where the match is weak. Clone size is stated in some rows and not others, as once, few, many or a class when expanded.

>TRBV6-1|TRBJ1-1|.|.|13
CASSDTYNTEAFF
TGTGCCAGCAGCGACACCTACAACACTGAAGCTTTCTTT
>TRBV5-6|TRBJ2-7|.|.|14
CASSFGPPRDEQYF
TGTGCCAGCAGCTTCGGTCCTCCTCGGGACGAGCAGTACTTC
>TRBV5-1|TRBJ2-1|.|few|14
CASSLSQGYNEQFF
TGCGCCAGCAGCTTGAGCCAGGGATACAATGAGCAGTTCTTC
>TRBV6-1|TRBJ1-5|.|.|16
CASSEASHSSNQPQHF
TGTGCCAGCAGTGAGGCATCACATAGTAGCAATCAGCCCCAGCATTTT
>TRBV21-1|TRBJ2-7|.|.|15
CASSKSRRLTYEQYF
TGTGCCAGCAGCAAATCTAGACGTTTAACCTACGAGCAGTACTTC
>TRBV5-1|TRBJ1-1|.|.|14
CASSLFSGNTEAFF
TGCGCCAGCAGCTTGTTCTCAGGGAACACTGAAGCTTTCTTT
>TRBV9|TRBJ2-2|TRBD1|.|16
CASSAPQGAAFGELFF
TGTGCCAGCAGCGCCCCGCAGGGGGCTGCATTCGGGGAGCTGTTTTTT
>TRBV5-6|TRBJ2-7|.|.|15
CASTLFGTYSYEQYF
TGTGCCAGCACCTTGTTCGGGACCTACTCCTACGAGCAGTACTTC
>TRBV7-2|TRBJ2-1|TRBD2|.|18
CASSRNWVGEGTYNEQFF
TGTGCCAGCAGCCGCAATTGGGTGGGGGAGGGCACCTACAATGAGCAGTTCTTC
>TRBV7-3|TRBJ2-2|TRBD2|.|15
CASSLTAGAPGELFF
TGTGCCAGCAGCTTAACTGCGGGAGCACCCGGGGAGCTGTTTTTT
>TRBV7-9|TRBJ2-1|.|.|14
CASRGGTALNEQFF
TGTGCCAGCCGTGGGGGGACAGCCCTAAATGAGCAGTTCTTC
>TRBV4-2|TRBJ1-6|TRBD1|.|13
CASGQGYNSPLHF
TGTGCCAGTGGACAGGGCTATAATTCACCCCTCCACTTT